The rows below give T cell receptor beta chains drawn from one sample of a study of blood T cells in healthy people across ages. TCRdb reanalysed the 5' RACE reads using MiXCR and keeps one entry per CDR3 protein. The repertoire includes hundreds of thousands of distinct CDR3 sequences, more than 45% of them detected once, and 20% to 25% sits in the top ten. Sequenced material: blood. The receptors originated from a man of 80 years or more in good health. Both conserved end residues are part of each CDR3. The order of the fields is D gene, J gene, clone size, V gene, CDR3 DNA, CDR3 protein. A D gene is named only where the DNA matches it firmly. Only some rows state a clone size, as once, few, many or a class for expanded clones.

>NA|TRBJ1-5|few|TRBV6-5
TGTGCCAGCTCCGGAGGGCAGTTGGGTCAGCCCCAGCATTTT
CASSGGQLGQPQHF
>TRBD2|TRBJ2-3|NA|TRBV7-9
TGTGCCAGCAGCTTACTAGCGGGAGCCTTAGCAGATACGCAGTATTTT
CASSLLAGALADTQYF
>TRBD1|TRBJ1-2|many|TRBV12-3/TRBV12-4
TGTGCCAGCAGTTTATTACCGCCAGGACAGGAGACTAACTATGGCTACACCTTC
CASSLLPPGQETNYGYTF
>TRBD2|TRBJ2-3|few|TRBV7-2
TGTGCCAGCAGCTTAGCGCAGACTAGCGGGGGTGTGGCAGATACGCAGTATTTT
CASSLAQTSGGVADTQYF
>NA|TRBJ2-5|NA|TRBV20-1
TGCAGGGCTGGAGGGGTTGGGAGAGAGACCCAGTACTTC
CRAGGVGRETQYF
>NA|TRBJ2-5|NA|TRBV7-2
TGTGCCAGCAGCCCCCAGCCCGGGACTCAAGAGACCCAGTACTTC
CASSPQPGTQETQYF
>TRBD1|TRBJ2-1|few|TRBV7-3
TGTGCCAGCAGCTTGCGACAGGGTTATTCGGATGAGCAGTTCTTC
CASSLRQGYSDEQFF
>NA|TRBJ2-1|NA|TRBV30
TGTGCCTGGAGTCCACGTAACAATGAGCAGTTCTTC
CAWSPRNNEQFF
>NA|TRBJ2-7|NA|TRBV20-1
TGCAGTGCTAGAGAGGCAGGGGTCTCCTACGAGCAGTACTTC
CSAREAGVSYEQYF
>TRBD2|TRBJ2-5|few|TRBV20-1
TGCAGTGCTAAAACTAGCGGGAGGTACCAAGAGACCCAGTACTTC
CSAKTSGRYQETQYF
>TRBD2|TRBJ2-1|NA|TRBV29-1
TGCAGCGTTGTGCTAGCGGTTGCCTACAATGAGCAGTTCTTC
CSVVLAVAYNEQFF